This TCR beta chain came from a study of OX40 agonist ivuxolimab in advanced cancers. Study-wide background: The patients got ivuxolimab, which is an agonistic anti-OX40 (CD134) antibody. Hepatocellular carcinoma, melanoma, renal cell or head and neck cancer was diagnosed in the dose-escalation patients. Study observations and caveats: It was also the case that some nonresponders had low normalized T-cell clonal expansion.

The timepoints at which blood was sampled were baseline, cycle 4 day 1, and cycle 7 day 1. The V gene lost 4 bases and the J gene lost 4 bases, with 10 bases spanning the gap. CDR1 and CDR2 from the germline V gene are LNHDA and SQIVND (reference sequence). The length of the CDR3 is 13 residues. Notes on this clone: Its antigen is unknown.

Data came from immunoSEQ multiplex PCR; TCRdb stores just in-frame clones and leaves some out. The data show approximately 65,000 clones, roughly nine tenths seen once. This TCR came from an adult with an advanced solid tumor such as melanoma, head and neck, liver or kidney cancer. The sample was CD4+ or CD8+ T cells sorted from blood, taken in a trial of the OX40 agonist ivuxolimab. The chain uses TRBV19 and TRBJ2-5, with D uncertain. DNA for the CDR3: TGTGCCAGTAGTACCCTATTTGGAGAGACCCAGTACTTC. It specifies CASSTLFGETQYF.